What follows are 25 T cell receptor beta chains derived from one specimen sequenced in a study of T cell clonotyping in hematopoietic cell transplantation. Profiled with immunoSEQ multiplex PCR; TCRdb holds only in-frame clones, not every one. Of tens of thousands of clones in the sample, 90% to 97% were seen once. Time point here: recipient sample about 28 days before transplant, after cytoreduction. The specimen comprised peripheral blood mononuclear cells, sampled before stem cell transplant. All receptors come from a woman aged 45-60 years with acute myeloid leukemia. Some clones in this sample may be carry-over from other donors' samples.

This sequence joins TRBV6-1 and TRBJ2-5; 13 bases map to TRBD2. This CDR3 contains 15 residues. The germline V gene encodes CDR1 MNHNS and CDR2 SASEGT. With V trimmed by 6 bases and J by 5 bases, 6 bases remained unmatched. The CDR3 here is CASRGLAGLKETQYF. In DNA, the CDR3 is TGTGCCAGCAGGGGACTAGCGGGACTAAAGGAGACCCAGTACTTC.

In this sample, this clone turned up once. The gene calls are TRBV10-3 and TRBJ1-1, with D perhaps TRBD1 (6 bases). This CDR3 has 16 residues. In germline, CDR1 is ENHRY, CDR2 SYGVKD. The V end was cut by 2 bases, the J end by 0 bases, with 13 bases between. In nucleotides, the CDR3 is TGTGCCATCAGTGAGCCCGACGGACAGTTGAACACTGAAGCTTTCTTT. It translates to CAISEPDGQLNTEAFF.

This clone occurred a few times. As DNA, the CDR3 is TGTGCCAGCAGTGAAGTTACGACTCGGGGGGCCAAAAACATTCAGTACTTC. Its translation: CASSEVTTRGAKNIQYF. This chain uses TRBV6-1 with TRBJ2-4; perhaps TRBD2 as D (6 bases). This CDR3 comprises 17 residues. Germline V gene data show CDR1 as MNHNS and CDR2 as SASEGT. V dropped 1 base and J dropped 1 base, with 14 bases sitting between them.

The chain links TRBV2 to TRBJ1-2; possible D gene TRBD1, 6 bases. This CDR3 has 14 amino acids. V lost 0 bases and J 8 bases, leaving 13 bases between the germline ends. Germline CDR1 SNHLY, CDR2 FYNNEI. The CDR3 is CASSEASGAAGYTF. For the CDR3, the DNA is TGTGCCAGCAGTGAAGCCTCGGGGGCGGCGGGCTACACCTTC.

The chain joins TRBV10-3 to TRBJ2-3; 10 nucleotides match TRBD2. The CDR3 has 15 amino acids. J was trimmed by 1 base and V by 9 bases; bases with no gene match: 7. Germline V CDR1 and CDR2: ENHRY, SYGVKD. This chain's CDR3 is CAISLGTSGTDTQYF. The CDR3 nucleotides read TGTGCCATTTCCCTCGGGACTAGCGGCACAGATACGCAGTATTTT.

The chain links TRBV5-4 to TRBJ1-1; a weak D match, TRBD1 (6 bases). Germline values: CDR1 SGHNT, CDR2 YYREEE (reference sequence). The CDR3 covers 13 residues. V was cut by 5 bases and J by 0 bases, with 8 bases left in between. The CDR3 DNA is TGTGCCAGCAGGGACAGCTTGAACACTGAAGCTTTCTTT. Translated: CASRDSLNTEAFF. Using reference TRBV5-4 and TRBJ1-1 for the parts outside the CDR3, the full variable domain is ETGVTQSPTHLIKTRGQQVTLRCSSQSGHNTVSWYQQALGQGPQFIFQYYREEENGRGNFPPRFSGLQFPNYSSELNVNALELDDSALYLCASRDSLNTEAFFGQGTRLTVV.

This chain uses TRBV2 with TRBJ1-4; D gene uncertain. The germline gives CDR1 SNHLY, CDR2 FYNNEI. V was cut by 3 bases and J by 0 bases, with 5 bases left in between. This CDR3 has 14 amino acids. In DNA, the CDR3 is TGTGCCAGCAGTGACACAGCAACTAATGAAAAACTGTTTTTT. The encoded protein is CASSDTATNEKLFF.

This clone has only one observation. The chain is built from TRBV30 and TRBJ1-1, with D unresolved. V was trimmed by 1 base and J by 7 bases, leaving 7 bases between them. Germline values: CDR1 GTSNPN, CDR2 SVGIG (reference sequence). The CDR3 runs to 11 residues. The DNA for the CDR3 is TGTGCCTGGAGTGGGCAGGTTGAAGCTTTCTTT. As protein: CAWSGQVEAFF.

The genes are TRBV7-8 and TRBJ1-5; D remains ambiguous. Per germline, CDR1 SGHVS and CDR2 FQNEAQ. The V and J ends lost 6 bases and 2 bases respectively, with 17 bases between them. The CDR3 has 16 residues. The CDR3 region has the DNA TGTGCCAGCAGACCGGACGGCTTATATGGCAATCAGCCCCAGCATTTT. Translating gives CASRPDGLYGNQPQHF.

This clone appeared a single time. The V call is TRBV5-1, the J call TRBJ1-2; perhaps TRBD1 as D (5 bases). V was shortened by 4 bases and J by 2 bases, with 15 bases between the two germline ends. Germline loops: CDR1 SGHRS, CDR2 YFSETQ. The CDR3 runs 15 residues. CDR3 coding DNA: TGCGCCAGCAGCCTCGGGGGGACGGGAAACTATGGCTACACCTTC. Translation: CASSLGGTGNYGYTF.

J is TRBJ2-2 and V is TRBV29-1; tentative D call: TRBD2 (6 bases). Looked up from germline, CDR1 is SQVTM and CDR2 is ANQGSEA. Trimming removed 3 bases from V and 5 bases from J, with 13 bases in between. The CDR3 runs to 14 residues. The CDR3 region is CSVDVGGKTGELFF. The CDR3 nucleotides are TGCAGCGTTGATGTCGGCGGGAAGACCGGGGAGCTGTTTTTT.

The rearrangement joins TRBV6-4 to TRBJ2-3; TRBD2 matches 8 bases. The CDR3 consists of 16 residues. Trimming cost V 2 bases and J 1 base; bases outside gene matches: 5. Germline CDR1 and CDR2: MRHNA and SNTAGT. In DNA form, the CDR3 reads TGTGCCAGCAGTGACCTCGGGGGGGGAGGCACAGATACGCAGTATTTT. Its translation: CASSDLGGGGTDTQYF.

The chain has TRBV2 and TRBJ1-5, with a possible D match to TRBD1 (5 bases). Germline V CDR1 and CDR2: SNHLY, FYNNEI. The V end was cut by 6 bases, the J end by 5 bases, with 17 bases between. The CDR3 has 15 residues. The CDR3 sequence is CASRPRQGPYQPQHF. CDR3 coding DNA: TGTGCCAGCAGACCCCGGCAGGGACCTTATCAGCCCCAGCATTTT.

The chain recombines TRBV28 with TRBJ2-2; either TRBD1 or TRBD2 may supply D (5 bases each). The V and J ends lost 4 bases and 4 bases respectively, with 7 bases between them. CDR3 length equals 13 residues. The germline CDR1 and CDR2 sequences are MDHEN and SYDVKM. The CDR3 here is CASSSGSTGELFF. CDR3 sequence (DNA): TGTGCCAGCAGTTCAGGGAGCACCGGGGAGCTGTTTTTT.

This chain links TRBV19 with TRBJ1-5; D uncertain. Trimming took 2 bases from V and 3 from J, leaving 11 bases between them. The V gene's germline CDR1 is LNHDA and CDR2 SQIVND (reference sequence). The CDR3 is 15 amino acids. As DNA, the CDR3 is TGTGCCAGTAGTATAAGGCGGGGTATCAATCAGCCCCAGCATTTT. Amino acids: CASSIRRGINQPQHF.

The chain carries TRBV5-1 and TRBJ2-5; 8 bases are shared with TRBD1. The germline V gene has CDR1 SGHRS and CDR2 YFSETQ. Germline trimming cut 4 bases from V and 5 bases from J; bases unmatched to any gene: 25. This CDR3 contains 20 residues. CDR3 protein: CASSQPSGQGRWYGRETQYF. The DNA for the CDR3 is TGCGCCAGCAGCCAACCCAGCGGACAGGGACGGTGGTATGGAAGGGAGACCCAGTACTTC. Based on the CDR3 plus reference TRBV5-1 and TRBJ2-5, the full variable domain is KAGVTQTPRYLIKTRGQQVTLSCSPISGHRSVSWYQQTPGQGLQFLFEYFSETQRNKGNFPGRFSGRQFSNSRSEMNVSTLELGDSALYLCASSQPSGQGRWYGRETQYFGPGTRLLVL.

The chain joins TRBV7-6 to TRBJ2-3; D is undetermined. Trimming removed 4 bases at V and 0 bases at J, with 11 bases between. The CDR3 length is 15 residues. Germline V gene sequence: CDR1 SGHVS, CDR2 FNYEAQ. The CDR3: CASSSRPGSTDTQYF. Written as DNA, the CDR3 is TGTGCCAGCAGCTCCCGTCCGGGTAGCACAGATACGCAGTATTTT. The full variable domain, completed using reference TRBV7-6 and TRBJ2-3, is GAGVSQSPRYKVTKRGQDVALRCDPISGHVSLYWYRQALGQGPEFLTYFNYEAQQDKSGLPNDRFSAERPEGSISTLTIQRTEQRDSAMYRCASSSRPGSTDTQYFGPGTRLTVL.

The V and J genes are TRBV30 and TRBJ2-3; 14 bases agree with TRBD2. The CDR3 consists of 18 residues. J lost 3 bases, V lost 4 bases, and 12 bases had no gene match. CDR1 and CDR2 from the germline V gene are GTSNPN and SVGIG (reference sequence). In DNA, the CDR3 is TGTGCCTGGATGTACGGGGGACTAGCGGGAGTTAGTACAGATACGCAGTATTTT. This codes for CAWMYGGLAGVSTDTQYF.

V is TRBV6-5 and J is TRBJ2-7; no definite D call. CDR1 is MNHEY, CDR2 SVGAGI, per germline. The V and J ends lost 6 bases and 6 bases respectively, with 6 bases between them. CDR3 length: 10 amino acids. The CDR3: CASSPREQYF. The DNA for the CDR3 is TGTGCCAGCAGCCCCCGCGAGCAGTACTTC.

The CDR3 region is CAWSIGTNTEAFF. In nucleotides, the CDR3 is TGTGCCTGGAGTATAGGGACGAACACTGAAGCTTTCTTT. The gene calls are TRBV30 and TRBJ1-1; D perhaps matches TRBD1 (5 bases). This CDR3 contains 13 residues. Germline CDR1 and CDR2: GTSNPN and SVGIG (reference sequence). Trimming removed 2 bases from V and 1 base from J, with 8 bases in between.

The CDR3, as DNA: TGTGCCAGCAGCGACCCCGGAGGCGAGCAGTACTTC. Protein product: CASSDPGGEQYF. This rearrangement joins TRBV7-9 to TRBJ2-7; perhaps TRBD2 as D (5 bases). Germline V CDR1 and CDR2: SEHNR, FQNEAQ (reference sequence). Trimming shortened V by 5 bases and J by 6 bases, and 11 bases separated the two germline ends. CDR3 size: 12 residues.

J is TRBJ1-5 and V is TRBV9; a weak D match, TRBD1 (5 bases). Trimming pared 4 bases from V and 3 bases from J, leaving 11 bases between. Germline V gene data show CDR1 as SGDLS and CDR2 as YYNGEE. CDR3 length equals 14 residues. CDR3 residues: CASSSRDFNQPQHF. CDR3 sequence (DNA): TGTGCCAGCAGCTCCCGGGACTTCAATCAGCCCCAGCATTTT.

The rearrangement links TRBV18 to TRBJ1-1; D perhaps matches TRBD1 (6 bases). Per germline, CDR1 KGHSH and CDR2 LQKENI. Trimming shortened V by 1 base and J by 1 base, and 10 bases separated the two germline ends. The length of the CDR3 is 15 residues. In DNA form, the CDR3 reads TGTGCCAGCTCACCACGTTGGACAGAGAACACTGAAGCTTTCTTT. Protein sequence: CASSPRWTENTEAFF.

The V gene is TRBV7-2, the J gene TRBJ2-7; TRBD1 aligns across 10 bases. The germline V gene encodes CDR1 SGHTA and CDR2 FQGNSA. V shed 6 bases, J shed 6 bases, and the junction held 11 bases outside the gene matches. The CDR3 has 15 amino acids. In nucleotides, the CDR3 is TGTGCCAGCAGGAGGGGGACAGGGGAATTTGGCGAGCAGTACTTC. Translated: CASRRGTGEFGEQYF.

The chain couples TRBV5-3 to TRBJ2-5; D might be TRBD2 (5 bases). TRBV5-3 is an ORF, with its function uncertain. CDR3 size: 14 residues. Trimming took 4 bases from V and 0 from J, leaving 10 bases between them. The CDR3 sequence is CARSLRDYQETQYF. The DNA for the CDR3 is TGTGCCAGAAGCCTCCGGGATTACCAAGAGACCCAGTACTTC.